The 29 T cell receptor beta chains below all came from one sample that was sequenced in a study of blood T cell repertoires in COVID-19. The table came from immunoSEQ multiplex PCR; TCRdb's copy has only in-frame clones and leaves some out. The sample shows about 89,000 clones, about four fifths of them seen only once. Sequencing was performed on peripheral blood. These TCRs come from a man between 65 and 85 years old with COVID-19, enrolled during active disease.

The chain is built from TRBV28 and TRBJ2-3, with D tentatively TRBD2 (6 bases). This CDR3 region has 18 residues. Trimming cost V 5 bases and J 4 bases, with 25 bases left between them. From germline, CDR1 is MDHEN and CDR2 SYDVKM. The CDR3 reads CASSPQARGTGFADTQYF. In DNA, the CDR3 is TGTGCCAGCAGTCCCCAGGCCCGCGGGACTGGGTTCGCAGATACGCAGTATTTT. Full variable domain (rest looked up from reference TRBV28 and TRBJ2-3): DVKVTQSSRYLVKRTGEKVFLECVQDMDHENMFWYRQDPGLGLRLIYFSYDVKMKEKGDIPEGYSVSREKKERFSLILESASTNQTSMYLCASSPQARGTGFADTQYFGPGTRLTVL.

This clone was recorded a few times. The rearrangement links TRBV19 to TRBJ2-1; D not resolved. The V end was cut by 0 bases, the J end by 0 bases, with 9 bases between. Germline-derived CDR1 and CDR2 are LNHDA and SQIVND (reference sequence). The CDR3 is 16 residues long. CDR3 nucleotide sequence: TGTGCCAGTAGTATAGACCACTTGAGCTCCTACAATGAGCAGTTCTTC. It codes for CASSIDHLSSYNEQFF. The variable domain in full, completed from reference TRBV19 and TRBJ2-1, reads DGGITQSPKYLFRKEGQNVTLSCEQNLNHDAMYWYRQDPGQGLRLIYYSQIVNDFQKGDIAEGYSVSREKKESFPLTVTSAQKNPTAFYLCASSIDHLSSYNEQFFGPGTRLTVL.

The chain employs TRBV6-4 and TRBJ2-7, with 10 positions matching TRBD2. Germline CDR1 is MRHNA and CDR2 is SNTAGT. The CDR3 is made up of 17 amino acids. V lost 6 bases to trimming and J lost 2 bases; unmatched junction nucleotides: 13. The CDR3 nucleotides read TGTGCCAGCAGGGGGGGGACTAGCGAACCGAGGACCTACGAGCAGTACTTC. Amino acid sequence: CASRGGTSEPRTYEQYF.

The chain couples TRBV20-1 to TRBJ1-2; D not resolved. V lost 6 bases to trimming and J lost 2 bases, with 7 bases between them. Germline CDR1 and CDR2: DFQATT and SNEGSKA (reference sequence). This CDR3 spans 11 amino acids. CDR3: CSATMNYGYTF. The DNA for the CDR3 is TGCAGTGCCACAATGAACTATGGCTACACCTTC.

The chain combines TRBV11-2 with TRBJ1-1; 8 nucleotides align to TRBD1. CDR1 and CDR2 from the germline V gene are SGHAT and FQNNGV. The CDR3 totals 13 residues. V shed 5 bases, J shed 3 bases, and the junction held 2 bases outside the gene matches. CDR3 bases: TGTGCCAGCAGCCTGACAGGGGACACTGAAGCTTTCTTT. It codes for CASSLTGDTEAFF.

The gene calls are TRBV5-1 and TRBJ2-7; a weak D match, TRBD2 (5 bases). V gave up 0 bases and J gave up 5 bases, with 12 bases separating them. Germline V gene lookup returns CDR1 SGHRS and CDR2 YFSETQ. CDR3 size: 14 residues. CDR3 sequence (DNA): TGCGCCAGCAGCTTGGCTTCCGGACTGGACGAGCAGTACTTC. It specifies CASSLASGLDEQYF.

This clone was seen more than once but under ten times. This chain joins TRBV7-2 and TRBJ1-2; 12 bases are shared with TRBD1. The CDR3 is 16 residues long. The germline gives CDR1 SGHTA, CDR2 FQGNSA. Trimming cost V 3 bases and J 6 bases; bases outside gene matches: 8. The CDR3 DNA reads as TGTGCCAGCAGCTTCGCCGGGACAGGGGGCTCTCATGGCTACACCTTC. It encodes CASSFAGTGGSHGYTF.

This chain connects TRBV10-3 to TRBJ2-3; D unresolved. Per germline, CDR1 ENHRY and CDR2 SYGVKD. This CDR3 comprises 14 residues. V was pared by 1 base and J by 5 bases, with 10 bases between. CDR3 residues: CAISEFEAGDTQYF. CDR3 bases: TGTGCCATCAGTGAGTTCGAGGCCGGAGATACGCAGTATTTT.

This clone was seen once. The chain couples TRBV5-1 to TRBJ1-1; D is undetermined. In germline, CDR1 is SGHRS, CDR2 YFSETQ. The CDR3 is 14 amino acids. V lost 2 bases and J lost 3, with 11 bases in between. Here the CDR3 reads CASSFRGIDTEAFF. The CDR3 coding sequence is TGCGCCAGCAGCTTTCGGGGAATAGACACTGAAGCTTTCTTT. Combining the CDR3 with reference TRBV5-1 and TRBJ1-1 gives the whole variable domain KAGVTQTPRYLIKTRGQQVTLSCSPISGHRSVSWYQQTPGQGLQFLFEYFSETQRNKGNFPGRFSGRQFSNSRSEMNVSTLELGDSALYLCASSFRGIDTEAFFGQGTRLTVV.

This chain connects TRBV14 to TRBJ1-5; D not certain. Trimming removed 1 base from V and 0 bases from J, with 7 bases in between. CDR1 and CDR2 (germline): SGHDN, FVKESK. The CDR3 is 15 amino acids. DNA of the CDR3: TGTGCCAGCAGCCAAGGGCAAAATAGCAATCAGCCCCAGCATTTT. It codes for CASSQGQNSNQPQHF.

CDR3 DNA sequence: TGTGCCTGGAGCCACGGGACAGTCTATGGCTACACCTTC. Its translation: CAWSHGTVYGYTF. The chain uses TRBV30 and TRBJ1-2; 7 nucleotides line up with TRBD1. The CDR3 spans 13 residues. Trimming took 3 bases from V and 4 from J; bases not matched to a gene: 5. Germline V gives CDR1 GTSNPN, CDR2 SVGIG (reference sequence).

Only one count was recorded for this clone. The chain links TRBV5-4 to TRBJ1-1, with D tentatively TRBD1 (5 bases). V lost 4 bases, J lost 4 bases, and 11 bases lay in between. The CDR3 spans 13 residues. Germline V gene lookup returns CDR1 SGHNT and CDR2 YYREEE (reference sequence). The CDR3 here is CASSPDQGTEAFF. DNA of the CDR3: TGTGCCAGCAGCCCGGATCAGGGCACTGAAGCTTTCTTT.

The chain couples TRBV5-1 to TRBJ2-5; D perhaps matches TRBD1 (5 bases). CDR1 is SGHRS and CDR2 is YFSETQ in the germline V gene. Trimming took 4 bases from V and 4 from J, leaving 11 bases between them. The CDR3 is made up of 13 amino acids. CDR3 protein: CASSRQLGETQYF. CDR3 nucleotides: TGCGCCAGCAGCCGACAGCTGGGAGAGACCCAGTACTTC.

This clone was seen more than once but under ten times. CDR3 loop: CASSPPKGDEAFF. DNA of the CDR3: TGTGCCAGCAGCCCCCCCAAGGGGGATGAAGCTTTCTTT. The chain links TRBV7-8 to TRBJ1-1, with D tentatively TRBD1 (6 bases). V was pared by 5 bases and J by 7 bases, with 14 bases between. Germline V CDR1 and CDR2: SGHVS, FQNEAQ. There are 13 residues in the CDR3.

The V and J genes are TRBV9 and TRBJ2-5; 8 bases line up with TRBD2. This CDR3 comprises 15 residues. Germline V gene sequence: CDR1 SGDLS, CDR2 YYNGEE. The trim removed 1 base at V and 5 bases at J, leaving 7 bases unmatched. CDR3 coding DNA: TGTGCCAGCAGCGTATCGCCGGGAGGGAGGGAGACCCAGTACTTC. Its protein product is CASSVSPGGRETQYF. Drawing the rest from reference TRBV9 and TRBJ2-5, the complete variable domain is DSGVTQTPKHLITATGQRVTLRCSPRSGDLSVYWYQQSLDQGLQFLIQYYNGEERAKGNILERFSAQQFPDLHSELNLSSLELGDSALYFCASSVSPGGRETQYFGPGTRLLVL.

The V gene is TRBV18, the J gene TRBJ1-1, with unresolved D. CDR1 is KGHSH and CDR2 is LQKENI in the germline V gene. Trimming took off 4 bases at V and 0 bases at J, with 15 bases between the two ends. The CDR3 spans 16 residues. The CDR3 protein is CASSLSTATMNTEAFF. The CDR3 nucleotides are TGTGCCAGCTCACTCTCTACGGCTACTATGAACACTGAAGCTTTCTTT.

The chain is built from TRBV25-1 and TRBJ1-2; TRBD1 matches 11 bases. Germline assignment: CDR1 MGHDK and CDR2 SYGVNS. CDR3 length: 15 residues. V was clipped by 6 bases and J by 2 bases; unmatched bases: 5. CDR3 sequence reads: CASRAGTGGNYGYTF. CDR3 nucleotide sequence: TGTGCCAGCAGGGCCGGGACAGGGGGGAACTATGGCTACACCTTC.

This clone was recorded a few times. This chain connects TRBV2 to TRBJ2-7; TRBD1 might be the D (7 bases). This CDR3 region has 16 residues. Germline CDR1 is SNHLY and CDR2 is FYNNEI. The ends were cut back, 5 bases at V and 7 bases at J, with 24 bases in the middle. This CDR3 reads CASSPEGDRATREQYF. In DNA form, the CDR3 reads TGTGCCAGCAGTCCGGAGGGAGACAGGGCGACTCGAGAGCAGTACTTC.

This clone appeared once. This sequence joins TRBV6-2 or TRBV6-3 and TRBJ2-7, with 7 nucleotides matching TRBD1. The CDR3 runs 14 residues. CDR1 is MNHEY and CDR2 is SVGEGT in the germline V gene. Unmatched junction bases numbered 9, after V lost 5 bases and J lost 5 bases. CDR3 region: CASSPGQNRHEQYF. The CDR3 nucleotides read TGTGCCAGCAGTCCGGGACAGAATAGGCACGAGCAGTACTTC.

Written as DNA, the CDR3 is TGTGCCAGCAGCTTAGCGCGGGTACTGCCCCAGCATTTT. Encoded protein: CASSLARVLPQHF. The rearrangement links TRBV7-2 to TRBJ1-5; D unclear. This CDR3 spans 13 amino acids. V shed 0 bases and J shed 9 bases, with 9 bases lying between them. Germline CDR1 SGHTA, CDR2 FQGNSA. Full variable domain (missing parts from reference TRBV7-2 and TRBJ1-5): GAGVSQSPSNKVTEKGKDVELRCDPISGHTALYWYRQSLGQGLEFLIYFQGNSAPDKSGLPSDRFSAERTGGSVSTLTIQRTQQEDSAVYLCASSLARVLPQHFGDGTRLSIL.

V and J are TRBV18 and TRBJ2-7; 8 positions match TRBD1. V was clipped by 4 bases and J by 2 bases; unmatched bases: 7. Per the germline V gene, CDR1 is KGHSH and CDR2 is LQKENI. This CDR3 comprises 15 residues. The CDR3 here is CASSHGQGLAYEQYF. CDR3 coding DNA: TGTGCCAGCTCACACGGACAGGGTCTTGCCTACGAGCAGTACTTC.

The chain combines TRBV7-9 with TRBJ2-2; the D gene is possibly TRBD1 (6 bases). CDR3 size: 15 residues. V was shortened by 3 bases and J by 1 base, with 9 bases between the two germline ends. Germline-derived CDR1 and CDR2 are SEHNR and FQNEAQ (reference sequence). The chain's CDR3 is CASSFPTGNTGELFF. Written as DNA, the CDR3 is TGTGCCAGCAGCTTTCCGACAGGGAACACCGGGGAGCTGTTTTTT.

The chain carries TRBV28 and TRBJ2-7; D gene uncertain. V was clipped by 3 bases and J by 2 bases, with 11 bases between them. CDR1 and CDR2 (germline): MDHEN, SYDVKM. The CDR3 contains 14 residues. The chain's CDR3 is CASSFYSGAYEQYF. CDR3 in DNA: TGTGCCAGCAGTTTCTACTCCGGAGCCTACGAGCAGTACTTC.

This rearrangement joins TRBV5-5 to TRBJ2-7, with 7 bases aligning to TRBD1. The germline CDR1 and CDR2 sequences are SGHKS and YYEKEE (reference sequence). V lost 7 bases, J lost 5 bases, and 12 bases stayed unmatched. CDR3 length: 14 amino acids. The CDR3 protein is CASQKQQGSHEQYF. CDR3 bases: TGTGCCAGCCAAAAACAACAGGGGAGTCACGAGCAGTACTTC.

V and J are TRBV28 and TRBJ2-7, with TRBD1 identical over 8 bases. The CDR3 contains 13 residues. The V gene's germline CDR1 is MDHEN and CDR2 SYDVKM. Germline trimming cut 8 bases from V and 4 bases from J; bases unmatched to any gene: 7. This CDR3 is CASGRQGLYEQYF. CDR3 bases: TGTGCCAGCGGCCGACAGGGGCTTTACGAGCAGTACTTC.

The chain recombines TRBV28 with TRBJ2-7; maybe TRBD1 (6 bases). The V gene lost 4 bases and the J gene lost 1 base, with 14 bases spanning the gap. Per germline, CDR1 MDHEN and CDR2 SYDVKM. The CDR3 totals 15 residues. The CDR3 nucleotides read TGTGCCAGCAGTTCTCACCGGGACATGTCCTACGAGCAGTACTTC. Its protein product is CASSSHRDMSYEQYF.

This clone was counted a few times. The rearrangement links TRBV6-2 or TRBV6-3 to TRBJ2-7; TRBD1 agrees at 7 bases. CDR1 is MNHEY, CDR2 SVGEGT, per germline. The CDR3 has 15 amino acids. V shed 5 bases, J shed 0 bases, and the junction held 7 bases outside the gene matches. The DNA of the CDR3 is TGTGCCAGCAGTACTCCTGACAGGGTCTCCTACGAGCAGTACTTC. It encodes CASSTPDRVSYEQYF.

This rearrangement joins TRBV7-2 to TRBJ2-5; maybe TRBD2 (5 bases). V gave up 1 base and J gave up 3 bases, with 6 bases separating them. Germline assignment: CDR1 SGHTA and CDR2 FQGNSA. The CDR3 totals 13 residues. CDR3 nucleotides: TGTGCCAGCAGCTTAGAGAGGGAAGAGACCCAGTACTTC. It specifies CASSLEREETQYF.

The J gene is TRBJ1-5, the V gene TRBV28; 8 nucleotides line up with TRBD1. The J segment lost 1 base and the V segment lost 6 bases, leaving 5 bases of the junction unmatched. The CDR3 is made up of 15 amino acids. Germline V gives CDR1 MDHEN, CDR2 SYDVKM. The CDR3 reads CASRYGTGSNQPQHF. The CDR3 bases are TGTGCCAGCAGGTACGGGACAGGAAGCAATCAGCCCCAGCATTTT.